This T cell receptor (beta chain) was sequenced during a study of cytomegalovirus exposure and HLA in healthy donors. CDR3 length equals 15 residues. CDR1 is SGHRS and CDR2 is YFSETQ in the germline V gene. V was pared by 5 bases and J by 0 bases, with 6 bases of the junction left unmatched. Study findings and constraints: In a later analysis, TCR beta V- and J-gene trimming showed a link to a missense DCLRE1C variant. Earlier results showed most TCR beta V segments being productive about 87% or about 30% of the time.

Those who donated were healthy bone marrow donors. Regarding this clone: Its specificity is not known.

PCR was performed using 60 Vbeta and 13 Jbeta primers. Some clones are missing from TCRdb's copy, which holds only in-frame ones; the method was immunoSEQ multiplex PCR. The repertoire consists of under 250,000 clones, with approximately 80% occurring once and the leading ten covering 3.8%. The sequence was collected from a male donor in good health and CMV-seronegative. What was sequenced was PBMCs. This sequence joins TRBV5-1 and TRBJ1-1, with 8 bases fitting TRBD1. The CDR3 nucleotides read TGCGCCAGCAGGACGGACAGGGCTATGAACACTGAAGCTTTCTTT. As protein: CASRTDRAMNTEAFF.